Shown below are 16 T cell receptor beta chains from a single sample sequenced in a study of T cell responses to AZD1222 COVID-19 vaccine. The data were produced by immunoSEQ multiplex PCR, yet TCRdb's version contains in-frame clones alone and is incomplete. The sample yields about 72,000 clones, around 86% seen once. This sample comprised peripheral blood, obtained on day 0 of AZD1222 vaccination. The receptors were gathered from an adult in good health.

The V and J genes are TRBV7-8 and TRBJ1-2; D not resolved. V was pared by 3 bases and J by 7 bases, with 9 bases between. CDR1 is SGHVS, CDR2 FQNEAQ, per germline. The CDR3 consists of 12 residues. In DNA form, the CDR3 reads TGTGCCAGCAGCTTGCGGGCGGGTGGCTACACCTTC. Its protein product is CASSLRAGGYTF.

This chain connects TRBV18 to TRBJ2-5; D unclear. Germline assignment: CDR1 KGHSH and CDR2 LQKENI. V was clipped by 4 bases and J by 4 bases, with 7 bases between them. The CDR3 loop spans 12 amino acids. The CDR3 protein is CASSQARETQYF. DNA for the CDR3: TGTGCCAGCTCACAGGCTAGAGAGACCCAGTACTTC.

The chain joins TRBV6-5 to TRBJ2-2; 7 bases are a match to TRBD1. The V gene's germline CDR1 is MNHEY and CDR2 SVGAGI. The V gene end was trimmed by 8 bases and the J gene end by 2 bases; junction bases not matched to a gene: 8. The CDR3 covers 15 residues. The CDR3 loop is CASWSRTGNTGELFF. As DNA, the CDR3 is TGTGCCAGCTGGTCCAGGACAGGAAACACCGGGGAGCTGTTTTTT.

The CDR3 DNA reads as TGTGCCAGCAGCACGCAACAGGGGAGCAATGAAAAACTGTTTTTT. Encoded protein: CASSTQQGSNEKLFF. The V and J genes are TRBV11-2 and TRBJ1-4, with 7 bases fitting TRBD1. The V gene's germline CDR1 is SGHAT and CDR2 FQNNGV. This CDR3 is 15 amino acids long. V lost 5 bases, J lost 5 bases, and 8 bases stayed unmatched.

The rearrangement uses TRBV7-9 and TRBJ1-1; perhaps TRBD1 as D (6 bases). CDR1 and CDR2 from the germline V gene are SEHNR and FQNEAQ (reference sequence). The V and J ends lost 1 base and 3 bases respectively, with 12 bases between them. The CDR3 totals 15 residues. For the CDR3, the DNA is TGTGCCAGCAGCTTAGGGGGGGCCTCGGACACTGAAGCTTTCTTT. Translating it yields CASSLGGASDTEAFF.

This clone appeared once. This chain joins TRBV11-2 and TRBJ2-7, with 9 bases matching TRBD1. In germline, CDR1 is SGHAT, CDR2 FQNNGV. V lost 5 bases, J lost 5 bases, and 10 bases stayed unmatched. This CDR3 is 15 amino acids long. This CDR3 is CASSPRLGQGDEQYF. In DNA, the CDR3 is TGTGCCAGCAGCCCTAGGTTGGGACAGGGCGACGAGCAGTACTTC.

The CDR3 protein is CASSSGLITGELFF. CDR3 in DNA: TGCGCCAGCAGCTCCGGACTCATCACCGGGGAGCTGTTTTTT. The gene calls are TRBV5-1 and TRBJ2-2, with D perhaps TRBD2 (5 bases). The V gene's germline CDR1 is SGHRS and CDR2 YFSETQ. This CDR3 spans 14 amino acids. V lost 3 bases and J lost 4, with 10 bases in between.

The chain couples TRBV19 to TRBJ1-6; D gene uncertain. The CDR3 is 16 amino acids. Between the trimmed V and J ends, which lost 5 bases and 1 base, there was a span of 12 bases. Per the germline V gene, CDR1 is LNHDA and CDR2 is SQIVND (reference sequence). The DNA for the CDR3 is TGTGCCAGTAGTGCCCCAAGAAGTTCCTATAATTCACCCCTCCACTTT. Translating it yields CASSAPRSSYNSPLHF.

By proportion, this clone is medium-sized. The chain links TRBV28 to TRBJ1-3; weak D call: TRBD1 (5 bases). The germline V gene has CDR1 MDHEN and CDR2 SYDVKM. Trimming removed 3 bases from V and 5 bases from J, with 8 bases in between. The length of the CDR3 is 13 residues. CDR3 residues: CASSFQGRNTIYF. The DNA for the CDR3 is TGTGCCAGCAGTTTCCAGGGAAGAAACACCATATATTTT. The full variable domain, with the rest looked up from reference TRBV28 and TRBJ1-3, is DVKVTQSSRYLVKRTGEKVFLECVQDMDHENMFWYRQDPGLGLRLIYFSYDVKMKEKGDIPEGYSVSREKKERFSLILESASTNQTSMYLCASSFQGRNTIYFGEGSWLTVV.

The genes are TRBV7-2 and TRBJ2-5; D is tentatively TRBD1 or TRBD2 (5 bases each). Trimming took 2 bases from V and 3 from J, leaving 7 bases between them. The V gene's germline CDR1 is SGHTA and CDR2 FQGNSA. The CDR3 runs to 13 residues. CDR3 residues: CASSLMGEETQYF. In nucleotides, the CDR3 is TGTGCCAGCAGCTTAATGGGGGAAGAGACCCAGTACTTC.

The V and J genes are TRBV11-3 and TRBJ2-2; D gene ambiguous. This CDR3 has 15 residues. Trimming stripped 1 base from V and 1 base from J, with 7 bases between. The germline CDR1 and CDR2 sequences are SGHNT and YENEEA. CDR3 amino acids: CASSLGNRNTGELFF. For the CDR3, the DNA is TGTGCCAGCAGCTTAGGTAACCGGAACACCGGGGAGCTGTTTTTT.

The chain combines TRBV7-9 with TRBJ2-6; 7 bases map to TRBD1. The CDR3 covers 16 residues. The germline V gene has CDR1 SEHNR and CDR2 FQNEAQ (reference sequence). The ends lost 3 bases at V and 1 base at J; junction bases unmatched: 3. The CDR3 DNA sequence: TGTGCCAGCAGCTTCAGACAGGGATCTGGGGCCAACGTCCTGACTTTC. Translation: CASSFRQGSGANVLTF.

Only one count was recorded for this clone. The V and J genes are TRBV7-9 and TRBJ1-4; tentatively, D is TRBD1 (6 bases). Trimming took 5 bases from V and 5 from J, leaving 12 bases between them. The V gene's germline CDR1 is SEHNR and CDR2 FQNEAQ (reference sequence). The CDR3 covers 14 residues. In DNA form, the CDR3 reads TGTGCCAGCAGCCGCGGACAGCTCAATGAAAAACTGTTTTTT. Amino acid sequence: CASSRGQLNEKLFF.

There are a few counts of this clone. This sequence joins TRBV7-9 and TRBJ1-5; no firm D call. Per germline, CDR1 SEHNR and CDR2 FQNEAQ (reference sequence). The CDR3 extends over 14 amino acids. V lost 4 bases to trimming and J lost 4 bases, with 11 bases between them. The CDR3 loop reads CASSSPEGNQPQHF. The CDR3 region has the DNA TGTGCCAGCAGCTCGCCAGAGGGTAATCAGCCCCAGCATTTT.

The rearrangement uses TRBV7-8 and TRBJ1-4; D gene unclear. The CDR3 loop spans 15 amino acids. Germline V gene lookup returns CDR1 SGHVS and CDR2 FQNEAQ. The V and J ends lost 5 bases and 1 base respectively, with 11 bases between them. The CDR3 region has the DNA TGTGCCAGCAGCCCACGTCGGGGAACTAATGAAAAACTGTTTTTT. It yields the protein CASSPRRGTNEKLFF.

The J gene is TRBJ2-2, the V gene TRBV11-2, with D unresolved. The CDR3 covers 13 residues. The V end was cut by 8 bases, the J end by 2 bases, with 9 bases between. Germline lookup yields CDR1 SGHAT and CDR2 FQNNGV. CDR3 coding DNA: TGTGCCAGCTGGCGGAGAAACACCGGGGAGCTGTTTTTT. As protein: CASWRRNTGELFF. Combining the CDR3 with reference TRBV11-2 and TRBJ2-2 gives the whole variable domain EAGVAQSPRYKIIEKRQSVAFWCNPISGHATLYWYQQILGQGPKLLIQFQNNGVVDDSQLPKDRFSAERLKGVDSTLKIQPAKLEDSAVYLCASWRRNTGELFFGEGSRLTVL.